Listed below are T cell receptor beta chains from one sample, sequenced in a study of T cells after yellow fever vaccination. Each CDR3 protein is one row after TCRdb ran MiXCR on the 5' RACE reads. The sample yields tens of thousands of distinct CDR3 sequences, about 14% seen once. The sample here was CD8+ T cells not binding an NS4B(214-222) dextramer, sorted from PBMCs, taken more than 20 days after the first yellow fever vaccination. The receptors shown here come from a man younger than 35 who received the YFV17D yellow fever vaccine. Each CDR3 is given with its conserved first and last residue. A D gene is named only where the DNA matches it firmly. Not all rows give a size; the values are once, few, many and, for expanded clones, a class.

clone_size	v_call	j_call	d_call	cdr3_aa	cdr3_nt
few	TRBV15	TRBJ1-1	.	CATSGTGYTEAFF	TGTGCCACCAGCGGAACAGGGTACACTGAAGCTTTCTTT
few	TRBV6-2/TRBV6-3	TRBJ2-7	TRBD1	CASSPGTGGTEYTYEQYF	TGTGCCAGCAGTCCCGGGACAGGGGGCACAGAGTACACCTACGAGCAGTACTTC
.	TRBV4-1	TRBJ2-1	TRBD1	CASSLWTGSYNEQFF	TGCGCCAGCAGCCTCTGGACAGGATCCTACAATGAGCAGTTCTTC
.	TRBV9	TRBJ1-1	TRBD1	CASSERAGTGGPEAFF	TGTGCCAGCAGCGAGAGGGCCGGGACAGGGGGCCCTGAAGCTTTCTTT
.	TRBV30	TRBJ2-5	.	CAWTFGSDETQYF	TGTGCCTGGACCTTCGGTAGCGACGAGACCCAGTACTTC
.	TRBV4-1	TRBJ2-2	.	CASSGLGSAGELFF	TGCGCCAGCAGCGGTCTGGGGTCTGCCGGGGAGCTGTTTTTT
.	TRBV7-9	TRBJ2-3	.	CASSPREIEADTQYF	TGTGCCAGCAGCCCCCGGGAGATTGAGGCAGATACGCAGTATTTT
.	TRBV4-1	TRBJ1-5	.	CASSQGTVASLSNQPQHF	TGCGCCAGCAGCCAAGGGACGGTGGCTTCCCTTAGCAATCAGCCCCAGCATTTT
few	TRBV4-1	TRBJ2-3	.	CASSQWGRSTDTQYF	TGCGCCAGCAGCCAATGGGGGCGTTCCACAGATACGCAGTATTTT
few	TRBV6-5	TRBJ1-1	.	CASSSGGAGEAFF	TGTGCCAGCAGCAGTGGTGGGGCTGGTGAAGCTTTCTTT
.	TRBV29-1	TRBJ2-3	TRBD2	CSAGGLVFGTDTQYF	TGCAGCGCGGGGGGGCTAGTGTTCGGTACAGATACGCAGTATTTT
many	TRBV4-1	TRBJ1-2	TRBD1	CASSQDTGDYGYTF	TGCGCCAGCAGCCAAGACACAGGGGATTATGGCTACACCTTC
few	TRBV29-1	TRBJ2-7	TRBD1	CSVTGGSYYEQYF	TGCAGCGTGACAGGGGGCTCATACTACGAGCAGTACTTC
few	TRBV7-9	TRBJ2-1	.	CASSYDRDYNEQFF	TGTGCCAGCAGCTACGACAGAGACTACAATGAGCAGTTCTTC
few	TRBV12-3/TRBV12-4	TRBJ2-5	TRBD2	CASSPGTSPKTQYF	TGTGCCAGCAGCCCCGGGACTAGCCCAAAGACCCAGTACTTC
.	TRBV15	TRBJ1-2	TRBD1	CATSRRDREIYGYTF	TGTGCCACCAGCAGGCGGGACAGGGAGATATATGGCTACACCTTC
.	TRBV6-5	TRBJ2-7	.	CASSYPGTPYEQYF	TGTGCCAGCAGTTATCCCGGGACGCCCTACGAGCAGTACTTC
.	TRBV27	TRBJ2-3	TRBD2	CASSRRLAGDTQYF	TGTGCCAGCAGCCGTCGACTAGCTGGGGATACGCAGTATTTT
.	TRBV5-5	TRBJ2-1	.	CASRYGTAFEQFF	TGTGCCAGCAGATACGGGACGGCCTTTGAGCAGTTCTTC
few	TRBV11-2	TRBJ2-2	TRBD2	CASSRLAGNTGELFF	TGTGCCAGCAGCCGGCTAGCGGGGAACACCGGGGAGCTGTTTTTT
.	TRBV11-2	TRBJ2-1	.	CASSSSGYNEQFF	TGTGCCAGCAGCTCCTCGGGGTACAATGAGCAGTTCTTC
few	TRBV6-1	TRBJ2-2	.	CASGPTDTGELFF	TGTGCCAGCGGGCCTACGGACACCGGGGAGCTGTTTTTT
few	TRBV7-9	TRBJ2-3	.	CASSDDRTDTQYF	TGTGCCAGCAGCGATGACAGGACAGATACGCAGTATTTT
.	TRBV12-3/TRBV12-4	TRBJ2-7	.	CASRISGDAFYEQYF	TGTGCCAGCAGGATCTCGGGAGATGCCTTCTACGAGCAGTACTTC
many	TRBV4-1	TRBJ2-1	TRBD1	CASRGQGGFNEQFF	TGCGCCAGCAGGGGACAGGGTGGTTTCAATGAGCAGTTCTTC
.	TRBV6-5	TRBJ2-2	.	CASTKFKGVAGELFF	TGTGCCAGCACCAAGTTTAAGGGTGTGGCCGGGGAGCTGTTTTTT